This T cell receptor (beta chain) was sequenced during a study of T cell responses to AZD1222 COVID-19 vaccine. Study outcomes and limitations: Unmutated variant regions are reportedly the target of nearly half of TCRs that are spike-specific.

Details on this clone: Its antigen remains unknown. This specimen includes other DNA sequences encoding the same CDR3.

After removal of 1 base from V and 7 bases from J, the junction contained 8 bases not matched to a gene. Germline V gene lookup returns CDR1 SGHAT and CDR2 FQNNGV. The CDR3 extends over 15 amino acids. The table came from immunoSEQ multiplex PCR; TCRdb's copy has only in-frame clones and leaves some out. Among approximately 100,000 clones listed, 90% were seen once. Sequencing was performed on peripheral blood, taken on day 0 of AZD1222 vaccination. The chain carries TRBV11-2 and TRBJ1-2; 8 nucleotides align to TRBD1. This clonotype originated in an adult in good health. CDR3 in DNA: TGTGCCAGCAGCTTAGGAGTTACAGGGGGAAGTGGCTACACCTTC. Its protein product is CASSLGVTGGSGYTF. Full variable domain (remainder filled in from reference TRBV11-2 and TRBJ1-2): EAGVAQSPRYKIIEKRQSVAFWCNPISGHATLYWYQQILGQGPKLLIQFQNNGVVDDSQLPKDRFSAERLKGVDSTLKIQPAKLEDSAVYLCASSLGVTGGSGYTFGSGTRLTVV.